The table lists the clone carrying this T cell receptor (beta chain) with a few counts. Its antigen is still unknown. This entry belongs to a study of T cells in Graves' hyperthyroidism and ophthalmopathy. An absence of ophthalmopathy progression within 18 months meant stable Graves' hyperthyroidism. The study, taken as a whole, reports: Also found in blood were most expanded thyroid clonotypes above 0.001. A 13 V-J model separated ophthalmopathy from stable hyperthyroidism.

RNA transcripts were the template for amplifying TCR beta CDR3 regions. HTBI primers were the set used in a first-round RT-PCR of the TCR CDR3. In TCRdb, the multiplex PCR reads were re-called with MiXCR into one record per CDR3 protein. The sample has approximately 590,000 distinct CDR3 sequences; 40% to 55% are singletons. The CDR3 spans 13 residues. V was clipped by 4 bases and J by 4 bases, with 11 bases between them. This rearrangement joins TRBV12-3 or TRBV12-4 to TRBJ2-7, with a possible D match to TRBD2 (6 bases). Sequenced material: peripheral blood or thyroid tissue (not recorded which). This receptor was identified in a woman younger than 30 with Graves' hyperthyroidism. The CDR3 region has the DNA TGTGCCAGCAGTTGGCGGGATGGTTACGAGCAGTACTTC. Amino acids: CASSWRDGYEQYF.